This is a list of T cell receptor beta chains from one sample in a study of Ad26.COV2.S vaccination and SARS-CoV-2 variants. Assay used: immunoSEQ multiplex PCR; TCRdb lists only in-frame clones, some missing. The sample contains about 94,000 clones, approximately 86% of which appear only once. The specimen was peripheral blood, collected after recovery from COVID-19. The source of these receptors is a human donor who had recovered from COVID-19. Both conserved end residues are part of each CDR3.

J gene: TRBJ2-7
V gene: TRBV18
CDR3 protein: CASSPREGEQYF

J gene: TRBJ2-1
V gene: TRBV9
CDR3 protein: CASSVGPPGEQFF

J gene: TRBJ1-4
V gene: TRBV7-9
CDR3 protein: CASSPSPWGEKLFF

J gene: TRBJ2-7
V gene: TRBV10-1
CDR3 protein: CASSENRGAGLYEQYF

J gene: TRBJ2-5
V gene: TRBV28
CDR3 protein: CASTTGETQYF

J gene: TRBJ2-5
V gene: TRBV4-3
CDR3 protein: CASSQEVLVQGTQYF

J gene: TRBJ2-5
V gene: TRBV28
CDR3 protein: CASSFGTGGTHQETQYF

J gene: TRBJ1-1
V gene: TRBV7-2
CDR3 protein: CASSWTGGGNTEAFF

J gene: TRBJ2-3
V gene: TRBV6-5
CDR3 protein: CASKSSGSTDTQYF

J gene: TRBJ1-1
V gene: TRBV11-2
CDR3 protein: CASQTGGEDTEAFF

J gene: TRBJ2-7
V gene: TRBV3-1/TRBV3-2
CDR3 protein: CASSPGLAAEQYF